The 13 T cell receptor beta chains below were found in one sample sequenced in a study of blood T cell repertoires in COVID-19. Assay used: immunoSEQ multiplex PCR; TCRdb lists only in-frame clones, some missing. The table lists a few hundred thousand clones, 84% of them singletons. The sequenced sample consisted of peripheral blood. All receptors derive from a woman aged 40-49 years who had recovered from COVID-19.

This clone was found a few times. The CDR3 sequence is CASSYSSSGKATLHF. The CDR3 DNA is TGTGCCAGCAGTTACTCGAGTTCAGGGAAGGCCACCCTCCACTTT. The V and J genes are TRBV6-5 and TRBJ1-6; a possible D gene is TRBD1 (5 bases). This CDR3 spans 15 amino acids. Trimming took 0 bases from V and 14 from J, leaving 17 bases between them. Germline CDR1 MNHEY, CDR2 SVGAGI.

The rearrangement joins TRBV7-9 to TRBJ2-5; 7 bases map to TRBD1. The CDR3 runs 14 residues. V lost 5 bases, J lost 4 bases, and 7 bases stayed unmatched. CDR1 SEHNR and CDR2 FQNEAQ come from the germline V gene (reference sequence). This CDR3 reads CASSLGGFAETQYF. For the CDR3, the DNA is TGTGCCAGCAGCCTAGGGGGCTTCGCAGAGACCCAGTACTTC.

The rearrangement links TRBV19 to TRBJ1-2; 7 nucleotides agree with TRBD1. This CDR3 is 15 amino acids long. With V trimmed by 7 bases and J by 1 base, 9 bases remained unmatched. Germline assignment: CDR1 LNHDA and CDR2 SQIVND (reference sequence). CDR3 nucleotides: TGTGCCAGTACCTGGGGGGACAGCCGTAACTATGGCTACACCTTC. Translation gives CASTWGDSRNYGYTF.

CDR3 protein: CAWAFTVGETQYF. Written as DNA, the CDR3 is TGTGCCTGGGCATTCACAGTTGGAGAGACCCAGTACTTC. The chain employs TRBV30 and TRBJ2-5; no clear D gene. The CDR3 consists of 13 residues. Germline V gives CDR1 GTSNPN, CDR2 SVGIG (reference sequence). The germline V and J ends were trimmed by 5 bases and 4 bases, with 14 bases remaining between them.

The CDR3 nucleotides are TGTGCCAGTAGTTTAAGGACAGGTTCCAATGAGCAGTTCTTC. It codes for CASSLRTGSNEQFF. The chain is built from TRBV19 and TRBJ2-1, with TRBD1 identical over 7 bases. CDR1 and CDR2 from the germline V gene are LNHDA and SQIVND (reference sequence). J gave up 6 bases and V 5 bases, and 7 bases lay outside the gene matches. The CDR3 extends over 14 amino acids.

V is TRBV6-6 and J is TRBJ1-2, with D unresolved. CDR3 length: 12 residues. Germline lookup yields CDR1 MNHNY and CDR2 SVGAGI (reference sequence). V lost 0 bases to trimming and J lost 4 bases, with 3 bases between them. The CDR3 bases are TGTGCCAGCAGTTACTCGAGCTATGGCTACACCTTC. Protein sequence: CASSYSSYGYTF.

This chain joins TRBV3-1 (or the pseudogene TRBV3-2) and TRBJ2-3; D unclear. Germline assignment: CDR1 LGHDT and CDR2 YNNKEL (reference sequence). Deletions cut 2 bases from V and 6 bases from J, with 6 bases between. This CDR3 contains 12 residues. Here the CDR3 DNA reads TGTGCCAGCAGCCAACTACCGGATACGCAGTATTTT. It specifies CASSQLPDTQYF.

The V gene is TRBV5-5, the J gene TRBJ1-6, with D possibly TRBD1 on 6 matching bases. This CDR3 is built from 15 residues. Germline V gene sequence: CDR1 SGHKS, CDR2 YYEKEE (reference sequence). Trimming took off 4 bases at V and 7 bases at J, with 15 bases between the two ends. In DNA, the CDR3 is TGTGCCAGCAGCACAGTGACAGGTCAGAATTCACCCCTCCACTTT. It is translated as CASSTVTGQNSPLHF. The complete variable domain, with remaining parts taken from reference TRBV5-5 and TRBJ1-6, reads DAGVTQSPTHLIKTRGQQVTLRCSPISGHKSVSWYQQVLGQGPQFIFQYYEKEERGRGNFPDRFSARQFPNYSSELNVNALLLGDSALYLCASSTVTGQNSPLHFGNGTRLTVT.

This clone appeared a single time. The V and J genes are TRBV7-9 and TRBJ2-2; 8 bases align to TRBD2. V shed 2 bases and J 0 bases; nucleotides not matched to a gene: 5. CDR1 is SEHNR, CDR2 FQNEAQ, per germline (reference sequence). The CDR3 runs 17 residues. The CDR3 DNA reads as TGTGCCAGCAGCTTAAGCAGCGGGGGCCCGAACACCGGGGAGCTGTTTTTT. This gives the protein CASSLSSGGPNTGELFF.

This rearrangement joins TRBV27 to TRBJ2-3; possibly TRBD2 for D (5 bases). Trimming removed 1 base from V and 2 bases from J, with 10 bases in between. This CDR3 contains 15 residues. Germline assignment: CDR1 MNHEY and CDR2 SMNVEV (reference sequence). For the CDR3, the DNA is TGTGCCAGCAGTTTATTCGGGGATCTCACAGATACGCAGTATTTT. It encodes CASSLFGDLTDTQYF.

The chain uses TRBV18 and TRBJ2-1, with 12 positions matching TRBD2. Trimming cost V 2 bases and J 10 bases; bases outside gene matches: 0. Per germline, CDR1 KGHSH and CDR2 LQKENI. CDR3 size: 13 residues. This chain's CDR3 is CASSPGLAGEQFF. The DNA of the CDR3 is TGTGCCAGCTCACCAGGACTAGCGGGGGAGCAGTTCTTC.

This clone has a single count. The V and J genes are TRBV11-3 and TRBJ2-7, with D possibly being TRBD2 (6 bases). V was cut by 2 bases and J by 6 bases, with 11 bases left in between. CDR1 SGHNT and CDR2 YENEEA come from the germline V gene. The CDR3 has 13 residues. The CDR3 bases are TGTGCCAGCAGCTTATCCCTAGCGTTCGAGCAGTACTTC. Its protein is CASSLSLAFEQYF.

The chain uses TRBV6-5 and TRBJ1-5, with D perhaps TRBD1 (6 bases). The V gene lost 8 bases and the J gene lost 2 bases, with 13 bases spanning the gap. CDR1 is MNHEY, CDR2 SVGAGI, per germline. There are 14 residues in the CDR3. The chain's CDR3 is CASGTNRGNQPQHF. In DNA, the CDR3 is TGTGCCAGCGGTACCAACAGGGGCAATCAGCCCCAGCATTTT.